Below, one T cell receptor beta chain is given with its context. What it binds is not known. This specimen belongs to a study of blood T cells in healthy people across ages. At the level of the study: Researchers report that template switching captured about one barcoded beta molecule per two T cells. Broader study findings: Per million T cells, TCR beta diversity dropped roughly linearly as age increased. The lack of PBMC sorting stopped any conclusive naive versus antigen-experienced comparison.

With a J-beta primer mix and a sample-barcoded 5' primer, a second PCR ran about 6 to 11 cycles. TCRdb itself ran the 5' RACE reads through MiXCR, one entry per CDR3 protein. The sample includes some 750,000 distinct CDR3 sequences, 22% of them seen just once. Germline V gene sequence: CDR1 SNHLY, CDR2 FYNNEI. V lost 6 bases and J 2 bases, leaving 10 bases between the germline ends. The CDR3 runs to 13 residues. This sequence originates from a man aged 70-80 years in good health. The chain recombines TRBV2 with TRBJ1-2; perhaps TRBD1 as D (5 bases). Sequenced: blood. Written as DNA, the CDR3 is TGTGCCAGCAGAGGGACCCAGAACTATGGCTACACCTTC. Protein sequence: CASRGTQNYGYTF.